This paragraph covers one T cell receptor (beta chain) sequence. The antigen is undetermined. PCR was performed using 60 Vbeta and 13 Jbeta primers. Generated by immunoSEQ multiplex PCR, the TCRdb table keeps only in-frame clones and is missing some. The top ten hold around 0.34% of the sample, which has under 200,000 clones, around 88% seen once. This sample is part of a study of cytomegalovirus exposure and HLA in healthy donors. General study results and limits: It emerged from a later analysis that several of the most significant clusters appeared to be linked to common viral pathogens. A few of the chains that were CMV-associated were confirmed in vitro to be specific for CMV antigens.

Germline V lookup: CDR1 SEHNR, CDR2 FQNEAQ (reference sequence). With 4 bases removed from V and 1 base from J, the gap between germline ends came to 10 bases. There are 14 residues in the CDR3. The receptor was derived from a woman aged 25 to 45 in good health and CMV-seronegative. Sequencing was done on a sample of PBMCs. This rearrangement joins TRBV7-9 to TRBJ1-1; tentative D call: TRBD1 (5 bases). DNA of the CDR3: TGTGCCAGCAGCTCCGGGGGTAAGAACACTGAAGCTTTCTTT. Its translation: CASSSGGKNTEAFF.